The clone carrying this TCR beta chain was detected a few times. Its antigen is unidentified. This sample is drawn from a study of cytomegalovirus exposure and HLA in healthy donors. Study conclusions and caveats: Most TCR sequences were seen very rarely across donors, but some public TCRs occurred in many.

Trimming cost V 0 bases and J 7 bases; bases outside gene matches: 2. The CDR3 consists of 14 residues. Germline V lookup: CDR1 MNHEY, CDR2 SVGAGI. Vbeta (60) and Jbeta (13) primers were used in the PCR. Profiled with immunoSEQ multiplex PCR; TCRdb holds only in-frame clones, not every one. This table holds about 110,000 clones, less than 85% found once. The rearrangement links TRBV6-5 to TRBJ1-2, with 10 bases aligning to TRBD1. Sample: PBMCs. The sequence was collected from a man aged 25 to 40 in good health and CMV-seropositive. Here the CDR3 reads CASSYSGTGVGYTF. The CDR3 DNA reads as TGTGCCAGCAGTTACTCCGGGACAGGGGTTGGCTACACCTTC.